This TCR beta chain is from a study of blood T cells in healthy people across ages (dated by TCRdb to the mid-2010s). In terms of the full investigation: In model experiments, template switching captured roughly one uniquely barcoded TCR beta cDNA molecule for every two T cells. Two additional independent replicas of 1 million unique cDNA reads from the same blood draw were analyzed for two donors (one aged 18 to 30 and one aged 80 or older). The donors were divided into four age groups: young (average around 17 years), middle-aged (roughly 40), aged (about 60) and long-lived (about 90). To avoid experimental bias, donors of different ages were randomly spread across the sequencing lanes. Using deep sequencing normalized with unique cDNA molecular identifiers, the study measured how TCR beta repertoire diversity changes with age. Points the paper makes about the study in general: A strong correlation was found between observed TCR beta diversity and the percentage of naive T cells measured by flow cytometry. Compared with the aged group, more naive CD4+ T cells, fewer expanded clones and increased TCR diversity were shown by the long-lived group, suggesting age selection. Estimates of total diversity based on one million sequenced T cells were considered lower bounds and underestimates. Donor CMV infection status was unknown, potentially confounding age-related changes in expanded clonotypes. As age increased, observed TCR beta diversity per million T cells dropped in a roughly linear way, and a significant reduction was already evident by age approximately 40. Since profiling was done on bulk unsorted PBMCs, naive and antigen-experienced compartments could not be conclusively compared.

This clonotype was picked up many times. The antigen it binds to is not known. The record has no base qualities; no much larger clone is one base away. Library generation was performed with 5' RACE. TCRdb shows the sequencer as Illumina HiSeq 2500. The second PCR ran for roughly 7 to 12 cycles and used a J-beta primer mix along with a sample-barcoded 5' primer. Each TCR beta cDNA molecule received a unique molecular identifier from a template-switch 5' adaptor carrying 12 random nucleotides. Each sample yielded at least 3 million CDR3-containing paired-end reads. The Mint cDNA synthesis kit, primed by a TRBC-specific oligonucleotide, was used to synthesize first-strand cDNA from all RNA. After uracil-DNA glycosylase treatment, a first 18-cycle PCR used universal primers M1SS and BC2_uni_R on all cDNA. As for how the authors treated the data: For normalization, 1 million high-quality reads, each with a distinct molecular identifier, were randomly selected from each sample. Instead of being binned into consensus sequences, reads that shared molecular identifiers were thrown out. MiTCR, with a Q25 quality threshold and the strictest error-elimination algorithm, was used for CDR3 identification, clonotype clustering and error correction. A nonparametric unseen species model with Euler transformation was used to estimate a lower bound on total TCR beta diversity. The public reads were reanalyzed by TCRdb: fastp trimming at Q25, MiXCR alignment, in-frame beta chains only. Records with the same CDR3 protein are collapsed into one entry carrying the most frequent genes and DNA. V and J calls and clone size were set by TCRdb, not the authors. This sample gives 870,000 or so distinct CDR3 sequences in total; 29% of them show up just once. The ten largest clones capture 17% of the sample.

Donors were around 37 systemically healthy Caucasian individuals from Russia aged roughly 6 to 95 years. Ten milliliters of peripheral blood were drawn from each donor into EDTA-treated Vacutainer tubes. Ficoll-Paque density-gradient centrifugation was used to isolate PBMCs, with at least 6 million per sample. Trizol reagent was used to extract total RNA from the PBMCs, yielding at least 6 micrograms per sample. For every donor, an aliquot of PBMCs went through flow cytometry to measure the percentages of naive CD45RAhigh/CD27high T cells. The germline ends are 11 bases apart after V is trimmed by 4 bases and J by 6 bases. Its CDR3 holds 13 amino acids, cysteine through phenylalanine. Here the CDR3 DNA is all that survives: 39 bases in frame from base 1.

Material: blood. The TCR originated in an elderly woman in good health. Here the chain combines TRBV12-3 or TRBV12-4 and TRBJ2-3; TRBD2 is a weak D gene call, 6 bases matching. The DNA sequence is as follows: TGTGCCAGCAGTTGGGGGGATTTGGATACGCAGTATTTT. It translates as CASSWGDLDTQYF.